Each of the 10 T cell receptor beta chains below was sequenced from the same sample in a study of graft-versus-host responses after intestinal transplantation. For these receptors, no antigen is known. Profiled with immunoSEQ multiplex PCR; TCRdb holds only in-frame clones, not every one. The profile shows about 120,000 clones, around 95% of them singletons. This material consisted of unstimulated CD8+ T cells sorted from spleen or lymph node cells, taken before intestinal transplant. These receptors were collected from a human donor who received an intestinal transplant.

The gene calls are TRBV6-1 and TRBJ1-5; possibly TRBD1 for D (5 bases). CDR1 MNHNS and CDR2 SASEGT come from the germline V gene. V was trimmed by 4 bases and J by 2 bases, leaving 12 bases between them. The CDR3 totals 15 residues. CDR3 amino acids: CASSGNRKGNQPQHF. DNA for the CDR3: TGTGCCAGCAGTGGGAACAGGAAGGGCAATCAGCCCCAGCATTTT.

The chain has TRBV7-8 and TRBJ2-2; the D is unclear. The ends were cut back, 3 bases at V and 7 bases at J, with 15 bases in the middle. Germline CDR1 reads SGHVS; CDR2 reads FQNEAQ. This CDR3 is built from 15 residues. The DNA of the CDR3 is TGTGCCAGCAGCTTGGGCTGGGTTAGCATCGGGGAGCTGTTTTTT. It is translated as CASSLGWVSIGELFF.

The chain uses TRBV9 and TRBJ1-4; D gene unclear. Germline CDR1 SGDLS, CDR2 YYNGEE. This CDR3 is 14 amino acids long. Trimming shortened V by 2 bases and J by 0 bases, and 5 bases separated the two germline ends. CDR3 region: CASSVSSTNEKLFF. In DNA form, the CDR3 reads TGTGCCAGCAGCGTGAGTTCAACTAATGAAAAACTGTTTTTT. Variable domain in full (rest from reference TRBV9 and TRBJ1-4): DSGVTQTPKHLITATGQRVTLRCSPRSGDLSVYWYQQSLDQGLQFLIQYYNGEERAKGNILERFSAQQFPDLHSELNLSSLELGDSALYFCASSVSSTNEKLFFGSGTQLSVL.

V gene TRBV2 combines with J gene TRBJ2-1; D is unclear. The V gene's germline CDR1 is SNHLY and CDR2 FYNNEI. Trimming took off 6 bases at V and 0 bases at J, with 12 bases between the two ends. This CDR3 is 15 amino acids long. CDR3 nucleotides: TGTGCCAGCAGCCACCTTTTTAGCTCCTACAATGAGCAGTTCTTC. Residues: CASSHLFSSYNEQFF.

The rearrangement uses TRBV29-1 and TRBJ1-1; D ambiguous. The CDR3 has 13 residues. Per germline, CDR1 SQVTM and CDR2 ANQGSEA. Trimming cost V 7 bases and J 2 bases, with 14 bases left between them. As DNA, the CDR3 is TGCAGCGGTGATAGCAGGACTAACACTGAAGCTTTCTTT. Protein sequence: CSGDSRTNTEAFF.

The genes are TRBV2 and TRBJ2-7; 9 bases agree with TRBD2. This CDR3 has 14 residues. The junction had 1 base not matched to a gene; V was cut back by 4 bases and J by 0 bases. Germline CDR1 and CDR2: SNHLY and FYNNEI. CDR3 loop: CASSGTSASYEQYF. The CDR3 coding sequence is TGTGCCAGCAGTGGGACTAGCGCCTCCTACGAGCAGTACTTC.

The J gene is TRBJ2-7, the V gene TRBV28; D perhaps matches TRBD1 (7 bases). This CDR3 region has 15 residues. Germline assignment: CDR1 MDHEN and CDR2 SYDVKM. Trimming took off 6 bases at V and 2 bases at J, with 17 bases between the two ends. CDR3 DNA: TGTGCCAGCAGCACGGAGGGGGCGAACCCCTACGAGCAGTACTTC. Amino acids: CASSTEGANPYEQYF. The full variable domain, in which reference TRBV28 and TRBJ2-7 provide the parts outside the CDR3, is DVKVTQSSRYLVKRTGEKVFLECVQDMDHENMFWYRQDPGLGLRLIYFSYDVKMKEKGDIPEGYSVSREKKERFSLILESASTNQTSMYLCASSTEGANPYEQYFGPGTRLTVT.

The chain combines TRBV25-1 with TRBJ1-2; D is uncertain. The CDR3 extends over 13 amino acids. V was clipped by 1 base and J by 7 bases, with 10 bases between them. Germline CDR1 and CDR2: MGHDK and SYGVNS. The CDR3 DNA follows: TGTGCCAGCAGTGAATTGGTAGGCGGTGGCTACACCTTC. This sequence encodes CASSELVGGGYTF.

J is TRBJ1-3 and V is TRBV9; D unresolved. CDR1 and CDR2 from the germline V gene are SGDLS and YYNGEE. CDR3 size: 14 residues. The V end lost 4 bases, the J end lost 4 bases, and 12 bases lay between the germline ends. The CDR3 sequence: CASSHHGNGNTIYF. The CDR3 nucleotides read TGTGCCAGCAGCCACCATGGAAACGGAAACACCATATATTTT.

This chain links TRBV5-1 with TRBJ1-1, with D hard to call. CDR1 is SGHRS and CDR2 is YFSETQ in the germline V gene. The CDR3 extends over 14 amino acids. The V and J ends lost 4 bases and 3 bases respectively, with 13 bases between them. This CDR3 reads CASSPGSGYTEAFF. The DNA of the CDR3 is TGCGCCAGCAGCCCGGGATCTGGGTACACTGAAGCTTTCTTT.